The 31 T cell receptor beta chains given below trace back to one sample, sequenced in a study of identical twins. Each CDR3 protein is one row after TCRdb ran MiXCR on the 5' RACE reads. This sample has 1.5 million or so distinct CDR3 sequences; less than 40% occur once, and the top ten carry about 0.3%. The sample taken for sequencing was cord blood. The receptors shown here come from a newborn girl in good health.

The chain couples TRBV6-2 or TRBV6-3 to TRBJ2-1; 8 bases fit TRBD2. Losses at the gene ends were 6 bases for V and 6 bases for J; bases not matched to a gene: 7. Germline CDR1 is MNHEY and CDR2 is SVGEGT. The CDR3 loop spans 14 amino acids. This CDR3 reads CASSEKREINEQFF. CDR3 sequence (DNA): TGTGCCAGCAGCGAGAAGCGGGAGATCAATGAGCAGTTCTTC.

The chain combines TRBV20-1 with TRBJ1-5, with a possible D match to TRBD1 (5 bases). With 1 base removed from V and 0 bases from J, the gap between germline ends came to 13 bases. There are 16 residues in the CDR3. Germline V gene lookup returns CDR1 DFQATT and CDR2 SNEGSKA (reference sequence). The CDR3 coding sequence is TGCAGTGCTAGAGCCGACAGACCCTATAGCAATCAGCCCCAGCATTTT. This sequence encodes CSARADRPYSNQPQHF.

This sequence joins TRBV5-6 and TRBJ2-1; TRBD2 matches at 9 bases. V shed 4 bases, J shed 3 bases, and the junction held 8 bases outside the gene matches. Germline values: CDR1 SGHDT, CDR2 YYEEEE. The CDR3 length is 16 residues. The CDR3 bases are TGTGCCAGCAGCAGGCCGGGACTAGCCCTCTACAATGAGCAGTTCTTC. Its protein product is CASSRPGLALYNEQFF.

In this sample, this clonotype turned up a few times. The CDR3 here is CSAPSTSESYNEQFF. For the CDR3, the DNA is TGCAGTGCCCCTTCGACTAGCGAGAGCTACAATGAGCAGTTCTTC. The V and J genes are TRBV20-1 and TRBJ2-1, with 8 bases that match TRBD2. CDR3 length equals 15 residues. From germline, CDR1 is DFQATT and CDR2 SNEGSKA (reference sequence). J was trimmed by 3 bases and V by 6 bases; bases with no gene match: 10.

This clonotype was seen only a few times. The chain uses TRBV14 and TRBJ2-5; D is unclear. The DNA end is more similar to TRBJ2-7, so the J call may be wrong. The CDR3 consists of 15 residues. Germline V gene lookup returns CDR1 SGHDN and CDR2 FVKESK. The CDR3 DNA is TGTGCCAGCAGCCAAGATTACCAGGATTACTACGAGCAGTACTTC. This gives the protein CASSQDYQDYYEQYF.

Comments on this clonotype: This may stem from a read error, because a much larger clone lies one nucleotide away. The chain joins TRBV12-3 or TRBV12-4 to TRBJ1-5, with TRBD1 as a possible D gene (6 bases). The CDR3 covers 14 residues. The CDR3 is CASSPDSSDQPQHF. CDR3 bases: TGTGCCAGCAGTCCGGACAGTAGCGATCAGCCCCAGCATTTT.

CDR3 sequence reads: CASNDPRLAGGPYEQYF. The CDR3 region has the DNA TGTGCCAGCAACGATCCAAGACTAGCGGGAGGCCCCTACGAGCAGTACTTC. The chain combines TRBV28 with TRBJ2-7, with 13 nucleotides matching TRBD2. V lost 7 bases, J lost 2 bases, and 11 bases stayed unmatched. CDR3 length: 17 amino acids. Germline CDR1 MDHEN, CDR2 SYDVKM.

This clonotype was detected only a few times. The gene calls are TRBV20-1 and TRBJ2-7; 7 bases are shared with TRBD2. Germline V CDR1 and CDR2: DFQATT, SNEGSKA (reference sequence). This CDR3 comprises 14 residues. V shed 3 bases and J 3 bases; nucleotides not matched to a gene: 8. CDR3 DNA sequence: TGCAGTGCTAGTCGGGGCGGGAGTCTCTACGAGCAGTACTTC. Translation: CSASRGGSLYEQYF.

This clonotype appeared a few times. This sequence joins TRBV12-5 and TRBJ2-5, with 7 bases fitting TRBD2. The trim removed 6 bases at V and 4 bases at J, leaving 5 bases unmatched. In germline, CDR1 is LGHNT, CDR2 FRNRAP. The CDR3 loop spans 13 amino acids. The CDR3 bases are TGTGCTAGTGGACGGGGGGACGCAGAGACCCAGTACTTC. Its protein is CASGRGDAETQYF.

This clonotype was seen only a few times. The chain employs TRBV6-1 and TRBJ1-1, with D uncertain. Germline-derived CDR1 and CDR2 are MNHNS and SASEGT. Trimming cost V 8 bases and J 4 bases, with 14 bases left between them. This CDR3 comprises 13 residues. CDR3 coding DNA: TGTGCCAGCCGGGGTCTCGTGGGCACTGAAGCTTTCTTT. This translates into CASRGLVGTEAFF.

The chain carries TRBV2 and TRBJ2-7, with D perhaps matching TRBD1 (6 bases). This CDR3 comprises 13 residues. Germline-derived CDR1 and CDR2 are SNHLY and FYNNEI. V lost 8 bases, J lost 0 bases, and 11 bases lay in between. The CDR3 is CASLRTVSYEQYF. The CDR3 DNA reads TGTGCCAGCCTCAGGACAGTCTCCTACGAGCAGTACTTC.

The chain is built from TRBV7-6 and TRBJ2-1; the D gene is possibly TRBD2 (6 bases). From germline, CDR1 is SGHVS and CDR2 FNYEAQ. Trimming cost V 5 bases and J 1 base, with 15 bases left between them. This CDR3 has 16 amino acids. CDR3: CASSPGGSNSYNEQFF. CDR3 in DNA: TGTGCCAGCAGCCCAGGAGGGTCCAATTCCTACAATGAGCAGTTCTTC.

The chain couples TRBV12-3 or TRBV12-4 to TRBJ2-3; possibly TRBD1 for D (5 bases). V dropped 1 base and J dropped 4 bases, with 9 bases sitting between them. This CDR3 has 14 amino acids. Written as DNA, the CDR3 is TGTGCCAGCAGTTTAGTTGTGGGGCCAGATACGCAGTATTTT. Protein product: CASSLVVGPDTQYF.

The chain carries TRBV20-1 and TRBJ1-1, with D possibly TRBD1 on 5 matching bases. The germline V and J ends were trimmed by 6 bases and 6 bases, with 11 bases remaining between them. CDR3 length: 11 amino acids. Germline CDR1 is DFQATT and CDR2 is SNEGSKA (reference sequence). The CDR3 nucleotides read TGCAGTGCGCCACGGGGCGCTGAAGCTTTCTTT. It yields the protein CSAPRGAEAFF.

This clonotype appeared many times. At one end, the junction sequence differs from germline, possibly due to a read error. The CDR3 sequence is CASSLGTSPDTQYF. The CDR3, as DNA: TGTGCCAGCAGCTTGGGGACATCACCAGATACGCAGTATTTT. The J gene is TRBJ2-3, the V gene TRBV5-1; maybe TRBD1 (6 bases). Germline-derived CDR1 and CDR2 are SGHRS and YFSETQ. The CDR3 is made up of 14 amino acids.

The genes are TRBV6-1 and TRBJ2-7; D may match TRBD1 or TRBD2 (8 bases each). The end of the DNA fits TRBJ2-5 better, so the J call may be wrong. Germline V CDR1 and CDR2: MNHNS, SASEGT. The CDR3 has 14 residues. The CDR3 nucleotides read TGTGCCAGCAGTGGCGGGGGGACAGGAGAGACCCAGTACTTC. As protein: CASSGGGTGETQYF.

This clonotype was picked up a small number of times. The CDR3 DNA is TGTGCCAGCAGTTACTCGGGGATCGGGGGGACTGAAGCTTTCTTT. This sequence encodes CASSYSGIGGTEAFF. The chain recombines TRBV6-5 with TRBJ1-1, with D possibly TRBD1 on 5 matching bases. This CDR3 is built from 15 residues. The germline V and J ends were trimmed by 0 bases and 5 bases, with 13 bases remaining between them. Germline CDR1 is MNHEY and CDR2 is SVGAGI.

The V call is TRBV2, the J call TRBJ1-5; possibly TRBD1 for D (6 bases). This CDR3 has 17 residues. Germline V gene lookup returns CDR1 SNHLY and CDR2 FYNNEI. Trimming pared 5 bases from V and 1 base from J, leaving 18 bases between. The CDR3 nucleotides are TGTGCCAGCAGTTTCCACCGGTCCAGGGGAAGCAATCAGCCCCAGCATTTT. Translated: CASSFHRSRGSNQPQHF.

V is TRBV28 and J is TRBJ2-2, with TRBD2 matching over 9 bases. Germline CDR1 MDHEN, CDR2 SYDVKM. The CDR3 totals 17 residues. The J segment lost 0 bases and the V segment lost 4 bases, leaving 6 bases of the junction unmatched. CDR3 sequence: CASSYISGSSNTGELFF. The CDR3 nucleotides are TGTGCCAGCAGTTACATTAGCGGGAGCTCGAACACCGGGGAGCTGTTTTTT.

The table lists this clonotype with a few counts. CDR3 sequence reads: CASSLKTTRTSGSVYEQYF. The CDR3 coding sequence is TGTGCCAGCAGCCTGAAGACGACCCGGACTAGCGGGAGCGTCTACGAGCAGTACTTC. V usage is TRBV27 and J usage is TRBJ2-7; 13 nucleotides line up with TRBD2. V dropped 6 bases and J dropped 3; count of bases not matched to a gene: 17. Germline CDR1 reads MNHEY; CDR2 reads SMNVEV (reference sequence). The CDR3 is 19 amino acids.

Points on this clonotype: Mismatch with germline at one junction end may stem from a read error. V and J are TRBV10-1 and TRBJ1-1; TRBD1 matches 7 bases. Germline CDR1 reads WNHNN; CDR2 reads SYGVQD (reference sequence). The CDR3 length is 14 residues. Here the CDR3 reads CASSTGQKNTEAFF. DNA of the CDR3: TGTGCCAGCAGCACGGGACAGAAGAACACTGAAGCTTTCTTT.

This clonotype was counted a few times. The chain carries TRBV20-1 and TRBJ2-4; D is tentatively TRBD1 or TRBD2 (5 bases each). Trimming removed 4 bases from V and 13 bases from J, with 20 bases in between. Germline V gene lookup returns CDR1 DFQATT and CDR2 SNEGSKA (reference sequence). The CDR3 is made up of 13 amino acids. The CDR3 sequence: CSATYRDRAQQYF. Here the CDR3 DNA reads TGCAGTGCTACGTACCGGGACCGTGCCCAGCAGTACTTC.

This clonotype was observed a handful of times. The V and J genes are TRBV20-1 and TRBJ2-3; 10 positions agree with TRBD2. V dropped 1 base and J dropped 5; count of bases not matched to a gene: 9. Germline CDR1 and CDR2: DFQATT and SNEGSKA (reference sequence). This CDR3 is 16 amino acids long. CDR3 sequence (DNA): TGCAGTGCTAGAGGGGTCCTAGCGGGAGTAAAAGATACGCAGTATTTT. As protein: CSARGVLAGVKDTQYF.

The DNA of the CDR3 is TGTGCCAGCAGCTTAGGTCGCCCGGGACAGGGAGGCTATGGCTACACCTTC. This codes for CASSLGRPGQGGYGYTF. V is TRBV13 and J is TRBJ1-2; TRBD1 aligns across 9 bases. Germline V gene lookup returns CDR1 PRHDT and CDR2 FYEKMQ (reference sequence). The CDR3 sequence is 17 residues long. J lost 4 bases, V lost 0 bases, and 9 bases had no gene match. The complete variable domain, with remaining parts taken from reference TRBV13 and TRBJ1-2, reads AAGVIQSPRHLIKEKRETATLKCYPIPRHDTVYWYQQGPGQDPQFLISFYEKMQSDKGSIPDRFSAQQFSDYHSELNMSSLELGDSALYFCASSLGRPGQGGYGYTFGSGTRLTVV.

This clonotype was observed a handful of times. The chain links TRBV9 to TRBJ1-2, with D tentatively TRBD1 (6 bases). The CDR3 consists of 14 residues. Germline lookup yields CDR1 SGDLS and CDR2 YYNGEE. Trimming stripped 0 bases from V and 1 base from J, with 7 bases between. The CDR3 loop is CASSVEDSNYGYTF. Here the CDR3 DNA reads TGTGCCAGCAGCGTAGAGGACAGTAACTATGGCTACACCTTC.

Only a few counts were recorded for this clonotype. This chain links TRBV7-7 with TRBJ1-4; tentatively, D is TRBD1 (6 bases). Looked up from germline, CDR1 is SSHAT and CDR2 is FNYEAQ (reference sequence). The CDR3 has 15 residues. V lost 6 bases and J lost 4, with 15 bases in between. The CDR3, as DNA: TGTGCCAGCAGACCCAAGACAGGCTATAATGAAAAACTGTTTTTT. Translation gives CASRPKTGYNEKLFF.

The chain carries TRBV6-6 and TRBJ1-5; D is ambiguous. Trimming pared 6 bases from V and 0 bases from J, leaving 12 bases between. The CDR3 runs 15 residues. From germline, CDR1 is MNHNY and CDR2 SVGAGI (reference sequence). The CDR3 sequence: CASRAGRHSNQPQHF. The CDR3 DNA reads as TGTGCCAGCAGGGCAGGCCGTCATAGCAATCAGCCCCAGCATTTT.

CDR3 sequence reads: CARIQNDGRASGNTIYF. The CDR3 DNA follows: TGTGCCAGGATCCAAAACGACGGCAGGGCTTCTGGAAACACCATATATTTT. This chain uses TRBV21-1 with TRBJ1-3. TRBV21-1 is shown as a pseudogene. The CDR3 sequence is 17 residues long.

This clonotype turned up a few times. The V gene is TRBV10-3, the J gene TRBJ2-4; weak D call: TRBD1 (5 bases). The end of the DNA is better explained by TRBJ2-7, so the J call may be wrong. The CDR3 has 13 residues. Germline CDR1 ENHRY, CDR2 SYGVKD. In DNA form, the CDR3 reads TGTGCCATCAGTGCAGGGCTCGGCTACGAGCAGTACTTC. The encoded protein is CAISAGLGYEQYF.

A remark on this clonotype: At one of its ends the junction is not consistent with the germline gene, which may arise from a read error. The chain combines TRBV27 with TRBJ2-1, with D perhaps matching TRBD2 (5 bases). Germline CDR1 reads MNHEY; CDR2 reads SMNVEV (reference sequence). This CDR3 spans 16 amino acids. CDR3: CASSLKAGRAYNERFF. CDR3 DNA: TGTGCCAGCAGTTTAAAGGCGGGTCGCGCCTACAATGAGCGGTTCTTC.

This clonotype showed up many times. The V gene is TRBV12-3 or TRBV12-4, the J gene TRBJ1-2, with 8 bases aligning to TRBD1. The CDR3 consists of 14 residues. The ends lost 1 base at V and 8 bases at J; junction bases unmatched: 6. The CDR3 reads CASSLGQGAQGYTF. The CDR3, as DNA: TGTGCCAGCAGTTTAGGGCAGGGGGCGCAGGGCTACACCTTC.